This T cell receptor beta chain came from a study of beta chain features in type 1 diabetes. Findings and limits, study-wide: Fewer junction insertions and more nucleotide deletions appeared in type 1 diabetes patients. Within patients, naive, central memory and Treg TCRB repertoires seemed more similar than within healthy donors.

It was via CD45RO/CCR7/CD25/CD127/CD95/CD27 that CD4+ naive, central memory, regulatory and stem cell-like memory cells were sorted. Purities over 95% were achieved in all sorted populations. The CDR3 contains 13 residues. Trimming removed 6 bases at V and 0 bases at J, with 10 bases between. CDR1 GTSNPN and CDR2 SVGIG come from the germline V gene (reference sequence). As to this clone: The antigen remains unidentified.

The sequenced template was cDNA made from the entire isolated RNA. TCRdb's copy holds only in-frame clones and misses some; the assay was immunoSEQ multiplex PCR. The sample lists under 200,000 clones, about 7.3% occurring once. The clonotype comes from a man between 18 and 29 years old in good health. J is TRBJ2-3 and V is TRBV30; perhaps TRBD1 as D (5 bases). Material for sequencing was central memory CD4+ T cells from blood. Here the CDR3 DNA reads TGTGCCTGTCCGACAGAGAGCACAGATACGCAGTATTTT. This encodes CACPTESTDTQYF. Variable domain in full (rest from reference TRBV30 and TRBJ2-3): SQTIHQWPATLVQPVGSPLSLECTVEGTSNPNLYWYRQAAGRGLQLLFYSVGIGQISSEVPQNLSASRPQDRQFILSSKKLLLSDSGFYLCACPTESTDTQYFGPGTRLTVL.